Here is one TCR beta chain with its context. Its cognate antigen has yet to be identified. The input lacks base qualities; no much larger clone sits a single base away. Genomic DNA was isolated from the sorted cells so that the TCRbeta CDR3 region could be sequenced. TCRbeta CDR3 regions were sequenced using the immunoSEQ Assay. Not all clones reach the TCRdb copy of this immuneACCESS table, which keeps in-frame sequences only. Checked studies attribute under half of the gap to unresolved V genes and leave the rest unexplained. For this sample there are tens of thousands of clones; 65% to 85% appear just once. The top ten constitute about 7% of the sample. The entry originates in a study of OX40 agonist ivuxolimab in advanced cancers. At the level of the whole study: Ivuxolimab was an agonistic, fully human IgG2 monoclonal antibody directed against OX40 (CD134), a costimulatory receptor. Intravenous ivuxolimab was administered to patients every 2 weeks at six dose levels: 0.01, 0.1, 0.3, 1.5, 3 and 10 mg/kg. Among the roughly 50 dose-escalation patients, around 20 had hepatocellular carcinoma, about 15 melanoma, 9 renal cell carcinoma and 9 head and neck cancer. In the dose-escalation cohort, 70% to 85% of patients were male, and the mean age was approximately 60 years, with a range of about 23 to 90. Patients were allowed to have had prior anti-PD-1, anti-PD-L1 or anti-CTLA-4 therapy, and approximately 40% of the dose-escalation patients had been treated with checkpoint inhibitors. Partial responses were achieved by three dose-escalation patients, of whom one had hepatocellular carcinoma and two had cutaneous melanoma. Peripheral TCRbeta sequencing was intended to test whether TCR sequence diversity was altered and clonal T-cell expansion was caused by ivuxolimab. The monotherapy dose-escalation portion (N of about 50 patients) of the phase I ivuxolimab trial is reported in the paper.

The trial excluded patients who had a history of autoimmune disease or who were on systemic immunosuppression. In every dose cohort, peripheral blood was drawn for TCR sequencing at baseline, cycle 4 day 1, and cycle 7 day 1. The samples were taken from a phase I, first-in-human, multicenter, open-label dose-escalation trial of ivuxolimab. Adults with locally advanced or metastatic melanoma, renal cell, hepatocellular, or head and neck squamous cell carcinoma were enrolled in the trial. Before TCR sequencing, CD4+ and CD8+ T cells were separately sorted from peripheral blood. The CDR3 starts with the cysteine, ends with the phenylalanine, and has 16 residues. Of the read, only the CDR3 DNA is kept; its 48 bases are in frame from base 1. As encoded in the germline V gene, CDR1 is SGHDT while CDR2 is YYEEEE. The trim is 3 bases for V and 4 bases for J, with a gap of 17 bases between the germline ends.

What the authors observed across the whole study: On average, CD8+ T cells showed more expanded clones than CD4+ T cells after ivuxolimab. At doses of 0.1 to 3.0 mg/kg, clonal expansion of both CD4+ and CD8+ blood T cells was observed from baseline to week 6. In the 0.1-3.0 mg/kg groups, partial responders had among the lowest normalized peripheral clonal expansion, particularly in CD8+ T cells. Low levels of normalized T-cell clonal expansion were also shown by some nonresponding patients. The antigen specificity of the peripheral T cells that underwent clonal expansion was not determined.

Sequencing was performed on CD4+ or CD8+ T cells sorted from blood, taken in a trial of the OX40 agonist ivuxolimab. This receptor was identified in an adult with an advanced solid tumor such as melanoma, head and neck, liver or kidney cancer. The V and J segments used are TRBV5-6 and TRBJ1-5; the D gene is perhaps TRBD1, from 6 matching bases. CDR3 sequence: CASSSTGLGRNQPQHF. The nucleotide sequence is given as TGTGCCAGCAGCTCCACAGGGTTGGGAAGAAATCAGCCCCAGCATTTT.